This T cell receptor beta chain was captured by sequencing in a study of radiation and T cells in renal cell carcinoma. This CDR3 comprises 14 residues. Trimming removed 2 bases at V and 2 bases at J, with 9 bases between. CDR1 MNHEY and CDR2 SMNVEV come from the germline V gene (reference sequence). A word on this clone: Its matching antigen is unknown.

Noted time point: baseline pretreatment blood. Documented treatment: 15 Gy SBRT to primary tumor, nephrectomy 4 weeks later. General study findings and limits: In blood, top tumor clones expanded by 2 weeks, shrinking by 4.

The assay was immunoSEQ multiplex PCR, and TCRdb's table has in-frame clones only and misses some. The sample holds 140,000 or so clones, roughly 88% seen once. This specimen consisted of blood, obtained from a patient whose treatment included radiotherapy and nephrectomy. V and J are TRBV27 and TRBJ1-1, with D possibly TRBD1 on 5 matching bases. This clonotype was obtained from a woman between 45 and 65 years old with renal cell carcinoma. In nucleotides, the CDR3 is TGTGCCAGCAGTTTACGGGACCATAACACTGAAGCTTTCTTT. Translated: CASSLRDHNTEAFF.